Below, 32 T cell receptor beta chains from the same sample are listed, as sequenced in a study of cytomegalovirus exposure and HLA in healthy donors. Researchers ran the PCR with 60 Vbeta and 13 Jbeta primers. Some clones are missing from TCRdb's copy, which holds only in-frame ones; the method was immunoSEQ multiplex PCR. The data show more than 90,000 clones, 85% to 90% seen once. Source material: PBMCs. These receptors were obtained from a man aged 25-45 years in good health and CMV-seronegative.

V gene TRBV6-5 combines with J gene TRBJ2-5, with a weak D call TRBD2 (5 bases). Germline assignment: CDR1 MNHEY and CDR2 SVGAGI. The CDR3 sequence is 14 residues long. Trimming took 4 bases from V and 2 from J, leaving 11 bases between them. The CDR3 bases are TGTGCCAGCAGTTCTGGACTGACACAAGAGACCCAGTACTTC. Translating gives CASSSGLTQETQYF.

This sequence joins TRBV7-3 and TRBJ2-3; D may be TRBD1 (6 bases). CDR1 is SGHTA and CDR2 is FQGTGA in the germline V gene. The CDR3 extends over 14 amino acids. The ends were cut back, 2 bases at V and 9 bases at J, with 15 bases in the middle. This CDR3 is CASSLGQHPDTQYF. In nucleotides, the CDR3 is TGTGCCAGCAGCTTAGGACAGCACCCGGACACGCAGTATTTT.

The chain carries TRBV4-1 and TRBJ1-1; 8 bases fit TRBD1. The trim removed 4 bases at V and 7 bases at J, leaving 8 bases unmatched. In germline, CDR1 is MGHRA, CDR2 YSYEKL. The CDR3 extends over 14 amino acids. The CDR3 DNA follows: TGCGCCAGCAGCCCGGACAGGGAGTATAGTGAAGCTTTCTTT. This sequence encodes CASSPDREYSEAFF.

Only one count was recorded for this clone. V and J are TRBV27 and TRBJ2-7, with a weak D call TRBD2 (5 bases). V was shortened by 0 bases and J by 3 bases, with 18 bases between the two germline ends. The CDR3 is made up of 17 amino acids. Germline CDR1 is MNHEY and CDR2 is SMNVEV (reference sequence). CDR3 amino acids: CASSLSASRVDYYEQYF. The CDR3 DNA sequence: TGTGCCAGCAGTTTATCGGCTAGCCGAGTAGATTACTACGAGCAGTACTTC.

The chain recombines TRBV18 with TRBJ2-5; possibly TRBD1 for D (6 bases). Germline-derived CDR1 and CDR2 are KGHSH and LQKENI. There are 13 residues in the CDR3. The V gene lost 3 bases and the J gene lost 4 bases, with 9 bases spanning the gap. In nucleotides, the CDR3 is TGTGCCAGCTCACCCGGACAGACAGAGACCCAGTACTTC. It codes for CASSPGQTETQYF.

The chain uses TRBV19 and TRBJ2-2; tentatively, D is TRBD1 (6 bases). CDR1 is LNHDA and CDR2 is SQIVND in the germline V gene (reference sequence). The CDR3 has 17 amino acids. The V gene lost 4 bases and the J gene lost 3 bases, with 18 bases spanning the gap. The CDR3 is CASSNPEAGDHTGELFF. The CDR3 region has the DNA TGTGCCAGTAGTAACCCCGAGGCAGGGGACCACACCGGGGAGCTGTTTTTT.

This chain links TRBV6-1 with TRBJ2-1, with 8 bases lining up with TRBD1. Germline values: CDR1 MNHNS, CDR2 SASEGT. V was clipped by 5 bases and J by 3 bases; unmatched bases: 3. The CDR3 runs to 14 residues. The chain's CDR3 is CASSSDRGYNEQFF. The CDR3 coding sequence is TGTGCCAGCAGTTCTGACAGGGGCTACAATGAGCAGTTCTTC.

The rearrangement joins TRBV25-1 to TRBJ2-1; weak D call: TRBD2 (5 bases). This CDR3 region has 16 residues. CDR1 MGHDK and CDR2 SYGVNS come from the germline V gene. V lost 6 bases, J lost 1 base, and 16 bases lay in between. CDR3 protein: CASSGRGFGSYNEQFF. CDR3 nucleotides: TGTGCCAGCAGCGGAAGAGGGTTCGGGTCCTACAATGAGCAGTTCTTC.

The rearrangement joins TRBV6-1 to TRBJ2-4, with D possibly being TRBD2 (5 bases). CDR1 is MNHNS and CDR2 is SASEGT in the germline V gene. The V and J ends lost 0 bases and 0 bases respectively, with 15 bases between them. This CDR3 spans 18 amino acids. CDR3 loop: CASSEATIQPLAKNIQYF. Written as DNA, the CDR3 is TGTGCCAGCAGTGAAGCGACTATCCAGCCTCTAGCCAAAAACATTCAGTACTTC.

The chain joins TRBV2 to TRBJ2-3; possibly TRBD2 for D (6 bases). The CDR3 runs to 14 residues. Germline CDR1 SNHLY, CDR2 FYNNEI. Trimming removed 5 bases from V and 0 bases from J, with 9 bases in between. CDR3: CASSRGTSTDTQYF. CDR3 coding DNA: TGTGCCAGCAGTCGGGGGACGAGCACAGATACGCAGTATTTT.

CDR3 loop: CASSQERDRGYGYTF. The DNA of the CDR3 is TGTGCCAGCAGCCAAGAGAGGGACAGGGGCTATGGCTACACCTTC. J is TRBJ1-2 and V is TRBV4-2; TRBD1 aligns across 10 bases. Germline CDR1 LGHNA, CDR2 YNFKEQ. With V trimmed by 0 bases and J by 4 bases, 2 bases remained unmatched. The CDR3 totals 15 residues.

The chain employs TRBV7-2 and TRBJ1-1; no firm D call. CDR1 is SGHTA, CDR2 FQGNSA, per germline. This CDR3 is 14 amino acids long. The V and J ends lost 2 bases and 2 bases respectively, with 9 bases between them. As DNA, the CDR3 is TGTGCCAGCAGCTTAATTGGCACAAACACTGAAGCTTTCTTT. Encoded protein: CASSLIGTNTEAFF.

The table lists this clone with a count of one. V is TRBV4-1 and J is TRBJ2-3; TRBD2 aligns across 8 bases. Germline CDR1 is MGHRA and CDR2 is YSYEKL. V shed 1 base and J 7 bases; nucleotides not matched to a gene: 16. CDR3 length: 18 residues. CDR3 sequence: CASSQVSTGGPGLNTQYF. CDR3 in DNA: TGCGCCAGCAGCCAAGTTTCGACGGGGGGGCCTGGCTTGAATACGCAGTATTTT.

The CDR3 bases are TGTGCCAGCAGCTCGACAGGGCGGGATCAGCCCCAGCATTTT. This translates into CASSSTGRDQPQHF. The chain combines TRBV7-2 with TRBJ1-5; 7 bases line up with TRBD1. With V trimmed by 4 bases and J by 5 bases, 5 bases remained unmatched. The CDR3 is made up of 14 amino acids. The germline gives CDR1 SGHTA, CDR2 FQGNSA.

This clone appeared a single time. The genes are TRBV27 and TRBJ2-1; the D is unclear. V was cut by 4 bases and J by 5 bases, with 12 bases left in between. CDR1 is MNHEY and CDR2 is SMNVEV in the germline V gene (reference sequence). CDR3 length: 14 residues. The CDR3: CASSSQVNHNEQFF. In nucleotides, the CDR3 is TGTGCCAGCAGTTCCCAGGTGAACCACAATGAGCAGTTCTTC.

The rearrangement uses TRBV10-3 and TRBJ1-6, with TRBD1 matching over 8 bases. Germline V CDR1 and CDR2: ENHRY, SYGVKD. The J segment lost 8 bases and the V segment lost 3 bases, leaving 6 bases of the junction unmatched. This CDR3 spans 15 amino acids. The CDR3 DNA is TGTGCCATCAGTGACCCGGAGACAGGGGATTCACCCCTCCACTTT. Amino acid sequence: CAISDPETGDSPLHF.

In this sample, this clone turned up once. The rearrangement links TRBV7-2 to TRBJ1-1, with 9 positions matching TRBD1. The CDR3 is 14 residues long. The germline V gene encodes CDR1 SGHTA and CDR2 FQGNSA. With 1 base clipped from V and 4 bases from J, the junction kept 1 base outside the gene matches. CDR3 DNA sequence: TGTGCCAGCAGCTTAGAGACAGGGGGCACTGAAGCTTTCTTT. This codes for CASSLETGGTEAFF. The full variable domain, completed using reference TRBV7-2 and TRBJ1-1, is GAGVSQSPSNKVTEKGKDVELRCDPISGHTALYWYRQSLGQGLEFLIYFQGNSAPDKSGLPSDRFSAERTGGSVSTLTIQRTQQEDSAVYLCASSLETGGTEAFFGQGTRLTVV.

The chain recombines TRBV30 with TRBJ2-2; TRBD2 is a possible D gene (5 bases). Germline CDR1 reads GTSNPN; CDR2 reads SVGIG (reference sequence). Trimming took 2 bases from V and 6 from J, leaving 7 bases between them. The CDR3 loop spans 12 amino acids. The CDR3 region has the DNA TGTGCCTGGAGTAGGAGGCCCGGGGAGCTGTTTTTT. Translation gives CAWSRRPGELFF. Variable domain in full (rest from reference TRBV30 and TRBJ2-2): SQTIHQWPATLVQPVGSPLSLECTVEGTSNPNLYWYRQAAGRGLQLLFYSVGIGQISSEVPQNLSASRPQDRQFILSSKKLLLSDSGFYLCAWSRRPGELFFGEGSRLTVL.

For this clone: Other DNA sequences in the sample encode the same CDR3. This CDR3 reads CASSSGDEQFF. CDR3 DNA: TGTGCCAGCAGCTCCGGGGATGAGCAGTTCTTC. V usage is TRBV7-7 and J usage is TRBJ2-1; a possible D gene is TRBD2 (5 bases). Trimming removed 4 bases from V and 8 bases from J, with 6 bases in between. Per the germline V gene, CDR1 is SSHAT and CDR2 is FNYEAQ (reference sequence). The CDR3 has 11 residues.

The DNA of the CDR3 is TGCGCCAGCAGTAGCCGGAACAATGAGCAGTTCTTC. It encodes CASSSRNNEQFF. This chain links TRBV5-1 with TRBJ2-1, with unresolved D. The V gene's germline CDR1 is SGHRS and CDR2 YFSETQ. CDR3 length equals 12 residues. The germline V and J ends were trimmed by 5 bases and 5 bases, with 8 bases remaining between them.

This chain uses TRBV7-9 with TRBJ1-2; D is unresolved. From germline, CDR1 is SEHNR and CDR2 FQNEAQ (reference sequence). The CDR3 is 15 residues long. The V gene lost 4 bases and the J gene lost 3 bases, with 15 bases spanning the gap. CDR3 region: CASSWRGGGHYGYTF. The CDR3 nucleotides are TGTGCCAGCAGCTGGCGGGGAGGCGGGCACTATGGCTACACCTTC.

The chain has TRBV25-1 and TRBJ2-3, with 8 nucleotides matching TRBD2. J was trimmed by 7 bases and V by 1 base; bases with no gene match: 13. The V gene's germline CDR1 is MGHDK and CDR2 SYGVNS. This CDR3 region has 17 residues. In DNA, the CDR3 is TGTGCCAGCAGTGAATTCGCGGGAGGACCGGTGGGAAATACGCAGTATTTT. Translation: CASSEFAGGPVGNTQYF.

V gene TRBV28 combines with J gene TRBJ2-4; TRBD1 aligns across 10 bases. CDR1 MDHEN and CDR2 SYDVKM come from the germline V gene. The CDR3 has 14 residues. Losses at the gene ends were 7 bases for V and 3 bases for J; bases not matched to a gene: 3. The CDR3 loop reads CASTDRGRKNIQYF. The CDR3 DNA follows: TGTGCCAGCACCGACAGGGGGCGCAAAAACATTCAGTACTTC.

The J gene is TRBJ2-7, the V gene TRBV28; D remains unclear. Germline-derived CDR1 and CDR2 are MDHEN and SYDVKM. V lost 5 bases and J lost 4, with 9 bases in between. The CDR3 is 12 residues long. Here the CDR3 DNA reads TGTGCCAGCAGTCCCCTAGGTTACGAGCAGTACTTC. Protein product: CASSPLGYEQYF.

The count of this clone is one. This chain uses TRBV19 with TRBJ1-5, with D possibly being TRBD1 (5 bases). CDR3 length: 13 amino acids. V lost 2 bases and J lost 4, with 6 bases in between. Per the germline V gene, CDR1 is LNHDA and CDR2 is SQIVND (reference sequence). The DNA for the CDR3 is TGTGCCAGTAGTATAAGGGGTAATCAGCCCCAGCATTTT. It specifies CASSIRGNQPQHF.

V and J are TRBV5-1 and TRBJ2-7, with 12 positions matching TRBD1. Germline V gene lookup returns CDR1 SGHRS and CDR2 YFSETQ. With V trimmed by 4 bases and J by 6 bases, 8 bases remained unmatched. The CDR3 has 15 amino acids. As DNA, the CDR3 is TGCGCCAGCAGCCACTCGGGACAGGGGGCGTCCGAGCAGTACTTC. Translated: CASSHSGQGASEQYF.

The rearrangement uses TRBV7-2 and TRBJ1-3, with TRBD1 matching 7 bases. The junction had 4 bases not matched to a gene; V was cut back by 5 bases and J by 0 bases. Per germline, CDR1 SGHTA and CDR2 FQGNSA. The CDR3 length is 15 residues. The CDR3 DNA follows: TGTGCCAGCAGCGCGACAGGGTACTCTGGAAACACCATATATTTT. Protein: CASSATGYSGNTIYF.

The rearrangement links TRBV29-1 to TRBJ2-1; the D gene is possibly TRBD2 (5 bases). The length of the CDR3 is 13 residues. Trimming removed 6 bases from V and 7 bases from J, with 16 bases in between. Germline-derived CDR1 and CDR2 are SQVTM and ANQGSEA. CDR3 in DNA: TGCAGCGTCGATCCTTGGGAGAGGAATGAGCAGTTCTTC. Residues: CSVDPWERNEQFF.

The J gene is TRBJ1-6, the V gene TRBV7-9; D might be TRBD1 (5 bases). Germline V lookup: CDR1 SEHNR, CDR2 FQNEAQ (reference sequence). V was trimmed by 5 bases and J by 10 bases, leaving 15 bases between them. This CDR3 comprises 14 residues. The CDR3 nucleotides read TGTGCCAGCAGCGAAACCGGGACTGTATCACCCCTCCACTTT. Its protein is CASSETGTVSPLHF.

The V call is TRBV5-1, the J call TRBJ2-3; the match to TRBD2 covers 7 bases. Germline CDR1 reads SGHRS; CDR2 reads YFSETQ. Trimming took 2 bases from V and 0 from J; bases not matched to a gene: 6. CDR3 length: 16 amino acids. The CDR3 bases are TGCGCCAGCAGCTTAAAGCTAGCGGAAAGCACAGATACGCAGTATTTT. Amino acids: CASSLKLAESTDTQYF.

There are a few counts of this clone. The gene calls are TRBV7-9 and TRBJ1-1, with D unresolved. The CDR3 contains 14 residues. CDR1 is SEHNR and CDR2 is FQNEAQ in the germline V gene (reference sequence). The V gene lost 7 bases and the J gene lost 0 bases, with 12 bases spanning the gap. DNA of the CDR3: TGTGCCAGCATCCAGCGTGAGGTGAACACTGAAGCTTTCTTT. It translates to CASIQREVNTEAFF.

The chain links TRBV4-1 to TRBJ1-2; the D is unclear. Germline lookup yields CDR1 MGHRA and CDR2 YSYEKL. The germline V and J ends were trimmed by 0 bases and 8 bases, with 16 bases remaining between them. CDR3 length equals 15 residues. CDR3 DNA: TGCGCCAGCAGCCAAGATGCGGGTGGGTTACGCGGCTACACCTTC. It yields the protein CASSQDAGGLRGYTF.